This T cell receptor beta chain was profiled in a study of cytomegalovirus exposure and HLA in healthy donors. The wider study: Out of 150 million to 200 million T cells, an earlier analysis found fewer than 140 million unique TCR beta sequences in total.

This clone showed up just a few times. The antigen remains unidentified. PCR amplification relied on 60 Vbeta primers (plus 13 Jbeta primers). Data came from immunoSEQ multiplex PCR; TCRdb stores just in-frame clones and leaves some out. The table records more than 90,000 clones, roughly 79% of them present only once. Study results and caveats: Most likely, a cluster of highly shared sequence variants arose as a sequencing artifact.

The ends lost 2 bases at V and 3 bases at J; junction bases unmatched: 0. The germline gives CDR1 MNHEY, CDR2 SVGAGI. CDR3 length equals 14 residues. The sequenced sample consisted of PBMCs. The chain combines TRBV6-5 with TRBJ1-2; the match to TRBD1 covers 10 bases. The sequence was collected from a woman between 40 and 55 years old in good health and CMV-seronegative. The CDR3 sequence: CASSYGTGDYGYTF. CDR3 coding DNA: TGTGCCAGCAGTTACGGGACAGGGGACTATGGCTACACCTTC.